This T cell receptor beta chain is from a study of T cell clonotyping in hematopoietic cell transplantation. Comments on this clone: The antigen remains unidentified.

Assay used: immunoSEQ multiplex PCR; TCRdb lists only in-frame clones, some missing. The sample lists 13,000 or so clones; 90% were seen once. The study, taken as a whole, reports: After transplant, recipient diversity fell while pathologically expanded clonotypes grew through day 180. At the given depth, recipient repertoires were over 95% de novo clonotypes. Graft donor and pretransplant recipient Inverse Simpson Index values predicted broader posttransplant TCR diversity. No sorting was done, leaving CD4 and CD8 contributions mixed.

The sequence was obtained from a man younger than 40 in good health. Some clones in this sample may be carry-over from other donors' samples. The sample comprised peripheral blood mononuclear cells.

DNA for the CDR3: TGTGCCTGGAGTCCCGGGACGGTGAACACTGAAGCTTTCTTT. Its protein is CAWSPGTVNTEAFF. V is TRBV30 and J is TRBJ1-1; a weak D match, TRBD1 (5 bases). This CDR3 has 14 residues. In germline, CDR1 is GTSNPN, CDR2 SVGIG (reference sequence). Trimming removed 2 bases at V and 0 bases at J, with 10 bases between.